The rows below give T cell receptor beta chains drawn from one sample of a study of Siglec-9 on CD8 T cells in melanoma. Repertoires were generated with immunoSEQ multiplex PCR, while TCRdb's copy carries only in-frame clones and drops some. Here the sample spans some 37,000 clones, approximately 84% being singletons. Source material: Siglec-9- CD8+ T cells sorted from blood. These receptors came from a human donor in good health. Each CDR3 is given with its conserved first and last residue. D genes are given only for firm matches. Where a row states a size, it is once, few, many or the class of an expanded clone; other rows omit it.

j_gene: TRBJ2-4
abundance: -
d_gene: TRBD2
v_gene: TRBV30
CDR3aa: CAWNLPPGGPHF
CDR3nt: TGTGCCTGGAACCTCCCCCCGGGGGGGCCGCACTTC

j_gene: TRBJ2-1
abundance: -
d_gene: -
v_gene: TRBV5-6
CDR3aa: CASSLEGQGGRGNEQFF
CDR3nt: TGTGCCAGCAGCTTGGAGGGTCAGGGAGGAAGAGGCAATGAGCAGTTCTTC

j_gene: TRBJ1-2
abundance: -
d_gene: TRBD1
v_gene: TRBV7-9
CDR3aa: CASSLGQGASGYTF
CDR3nt: TGTGCCAGCAGCTTAGGACAGGGGGCTAGTGGCTACACCTTC

j_gene: TRBJ1-2
abundance: -
d_gene: TRBD1
v_gene: TRBV18
CDR3aa: CASSPPGSMTGGKYGYTF
CDR3nt: TGTGCCAGCTCACCACCGGGTTCCATGACAGGGGGGAAATATGGCTACACCTTC

j_gene: TRBJ1-2
abundance: -
d_gene: -
v_gene: TRBV9
CDR3aa: CASSPVRGRGDGYTF
CDR3nt: TGTGCCAGCAGCCCCGTGCGGGGCCGAGGCGATGGCTACACCTTC

j_gene: TRBJ2-7
abundance: -
d_gene: TRBD1
v_gene: TRBV9
CDR3aa: CASSVGDRGVYEQYF
CDR3nt: TGTGCCAGCAGCGTTGGGGACAGGGGGGTCTACGAGCAGTACTTC

j_gene: TRBJ2-7
abundance: -
d_gene: TRBD1
v_gene: TRBV11-2
CDR3aa: CASSLGQGAYEQYF
CDR3nt: TGTGCCAGCAGCTTAGGACAGGGGGCCTACGAGCAGTACTTC

j_gene: TRBJ2-7
abundance: -
d_gene: TRBD1
v_gene: TRBV2
CDR3aa: CASSDPGTDKSYEQYF
CDR3nt: TGTGCCAGCAGTGATCCCGGGACAGACAAGTCCTACGAGCAGTACTTC

j_gene: TRBJ2-7
abundance: -
d_gene: TRBD1
v_gene: TRBV29-1
CDR3aa: CSVYRQGAPEQYF
CDR3nt: TGCAGCGTTTATAGGCAGGGGGCTCCTGAGCAGTACTTC

j_gene: TRBJ1-5
abundance: -
d_gene: -
v_gene: TRBV28
CDR3aa: CASSQAKGGQPQHF
CDR3nt: TGTGCCAGCAGCCAGGCCAAAGGAGGTCAGCCCCAGCATTTT

j_gene: TRBJ2-3
abundance: -
d_gene: -
v_gene: TRBV27
CDR3aa: CASSYWGDDTDTQYF
CDR3nt: TGTGCCAGCAGCTACTGGGGGGACGACACAGATACGCAGTATTTT

j_gene: TRBJ2-1
abundance: -
d_gene: -
v_gene: TRBV21-1
CDR3aa: CASSKEGTSSYNEQFF
CDR3nt: TGTGCCAGCAGCAAAGAGGGGACTAGCAGTTACAATGAGCAGTTCTTC

j_gene: TRBJ1-1
abundance: -
d_gene: -
v_gene: TRBV10-3
CDR3aa: CAISESGPGMNTEAFF
CDR3nt: TGTGCCATCAGTGAGTCCGGGCCTGGTATGAACACTGAAGCTTTCTTT

j_gene: TRBJ1-2
abundance: -
d_gene: -
v_gene: TRBV27
CDR3aa: CATPRGYTF
CDR3nt: TGTGCCACCCCTAGGGGCTACACCTTC

j_gene: TRBJ2-7
abundance: few
d_gene: -
v_gene: TRBV27
CDR3aa: CATWSHPSSYEQYF
CDR3nt: TGTGCCACTTGGAGCCATCCCAGCTCCTACGAGCAGTACTTC

j_gene: TRBJ1-2
abundance: -
d_gene: TRBD1
v_gene: TRBV19
CDR3aa: CASSMGQGAPGEGYTF
CDR3nt: TGTGCCAGTAGTATGGGACAGGGGGCTCCTGGAGAGGGCTACACCTTC

j_gene: TRBJ2-7
abundance: -
d_gene: TRBD1
v_gene: TRBV6-5
CDR3aa: CASSYGTGANEQYF
CDR3nt: TGTGCCAGCAGTTACGGGACAGGGGCCAACGAGCAGTACTTC

j_gene: TRBJ1-1
abundance: -
d_gene: -
v_gene: TRBV6-6
CDR3aa: CASSSDRHTEAFF
CDR3nt: TGTGCCAGCAGTTCAGATCGCCACACTGAAGCTTTCTTT

j_gene: TRBJ2-7
abundance: -
d_gene: -
v_gene: TRBV18
CDR3aa: CASSPARGAYEQYF
CDR3nt: TGTGCCAGCTCACCCGCGAGGGGGGCCTACGAGCAGTACTTC

j_gene: TRBJ1-6
abundance: -
d_gene: TRBD1
v_gene: TRBV4-1
CDR3aa: CASSQGTGEGSPLHF
CDR3nt: TGCGCCAGCAGCCAAGGAACAGGGGAAGGTTCACCCCTCCACTTT

j_gene: TRBJ1-1
abundance: -
d_gene: -
v_gene: TRBV2
CDR3aa: CASRLTRDTAFF
CDR3nt: TGTGCCAGCAGACTAACCCGGGACACGGCTTTCTTT

j_gene: TRBJ1-2
abundance: -
d_gene: -
v_gene: TRBV7-9
CDR3aa: CASSPPYGYTF
CDR3nt: TGTGCCAGCAGCCCCCCATATGGCTACACCTTC

j_gene: TRBJ2-7
abundance: -
d_gene: TRBD1
v_gene: TRBV13
CDR3aa: CASSSGQGSSYEQYF
CDR3nt: TGTGCCAGCAGCTCCGGACAGGGGTCCTCCTACGAGCAGTACTTC

j_gene: TRBJ2-2
abundance: -
d_gene: -
v_gene: TRBV6-4
CDR3aa: CASSTAEGQGTGELFF
CDR3nt: TGTGCCAGCAGTACCGCGGAGGGGCAGGGGACCGGGGAGCTGTTTTTT

j_gene: TRBJ1-1
abundance: -
d_gene: -
v_gene: TRBV9
CDR3aa: CASSVGSGRMNTEAFF
CDR3nt: TGTGCCAGCAGCGTTGGCTCGGGTAGGATGAACACTGAAGCTTTCTTT

j_gene: TRBJ1-5
abundance: few
d_gene: -
v_gene: TRBV27
CDR3aa: CASSLSGSGQPQHF
CDR3nt: TGTGCCAGCAGTTTAAGCGGGTCAGGTCAGCCCCAGCATTTT

j_gene: TRBJ1-1
abundance: -
d_gene: -
v_gene: TRBV2
CDR3aa: CASSEMGREPEAFF
CDR3nt: TGTGCCAGCAGTGAAATGGGCAGGGAGCCTGAAGCTTTCTTT

j_gene: TRBJ2-1
abundance: few
d_gene: TRBD2
v_gene: TRBV19
CDR3aa: CASRGVSGAGAYNEQFF
CDR3nt: TGTGCCAGTAGAGGGGTTAGCGGGGCCGGGGCCTACAATGAGCAGTTCTTC

j_gene: TRBJ2-5
abundance: -
d_gene: TRBD2
v_gene: TRBV11-1
CDR3aa: CASRSIAGAYQETQYF
CDR3nt: TGTGCCAGCAGATCCATAGCGGGAGCGTACCAAGAGACCCAGTACTTC

j_gene: TRBJ2-7
abundance: -
d_gene: TRBD2
v_gene: TRBV27
CDR3aa: CASSETSGIYEQYF
CDR3nt: TGTGCCAGCAGCGAGACTAGCGGGATCTACGAGCAGTACTTC

j_gene: TRBJ1-2
abundance: -
d_gene: -
v_gene: TRBV14
CDR3aa: CASSQAGDYGYTF
CDR3nt: TGTGCCAGCAGCCAAGCAGGGGACTATGGCTACACCTTC

j_gene: TRBJ2-5
abundance: once
d_gene: TRBD1
v_gene: TRBV18
CDR3aa: CASSSGTGSGQETQYF
CDR3nt: TGTGCCAGCTCATCTGGGACAGGGTCAGGACAAGAGACCCAGTACTTC

j_gene: TRBJ2-3
abundance: -
d_gene: TRBD2
v_gene: TRBV7-6
CDR3aa: CASSLGREADTQYF
CDR3nt: TGTGCCAGCAGCTTAGGCCGGGAGGCAGATACGCAGTATTTT

j_gene: TRBJ2-1
abundance: -
d_gene: -
v_gene: TRBV13
CDR3aa: CASSPLPTEVQFF
CDR3nt: TGTGCCAGCAGCCCCCTTCCGACAGAGGTACAGTTCTTC

j_gene: TRBJ1-6
abundance: -
d_gene: -
v_gene: TRBV2
CDR3aa: CASSEGGTPVLFTLHF
CDR3nt: TGTGCCAGCAGTGAGGGAGGAACCCCCGTGTTGTTCACCCTCCACTTT

j_gene: TRBJ1-5
abundance: -
d_gene: -
v_gene: TRBV2
CDR3aa: CASSDGRSGNQPQHF
CDR3nt: TGTGCCAGCAGTGATGGGAGGAGTGGCAATCAGCCCCAGCATTTT

j_gene: TRBJ2-5
abundance: -
d_gene: -
v_gene: TRBV10-3
CDR3aa: CAISDPGQEETQYF
CDR3nt: TGTGCCATCAGTGACCCGGGACAAGAAGAGACCCAGTACTTC

j_gene: TRBJ2-7
abundance: once
d_gene: -
v_gene: TRBV6-1
CDR3aa: CASSIGVIYF
CDR3nt: TGTGCCAGCAGCATAGGGGTAATCTACTTC

j_gene: TRBJ1-1
abundance: -
d_gene: -
v_gene: TRBV27
CDR3aa: CATRVNTEAFF
CDR3nt: TGTGCCACACGGGTTAACACTGAAGCTTTCTTT

j_gene: TRBJ1-1
abundance: few
d_gene: -
v_gene: TRBV7-9
CDR3aa: CASRGSVNTEAFF
CDR3nt: TGTGCCAGTAGGGGGTCCGTAAACACTGAAGCTTTCTTT

j_gene: TRBJ2-2
abundance: -
d_gene: -
v_gene: TRBV7-9
CDR3aa: CASSSPGGGYTGELFF
CDR3nt: TGTGCCAGCAGCTCCCCGGGAGGGGGCTACACCGGGGAGCTGTTTTTT

j_gene: TRBJ2-1
abundance: -
d_gene: -
v_gene: TRBV14
CDR3aa: CASSQFGSSYNEQFF
CDR3nt: TGTGCCAGCAGCCAGTTCGGGAGCTCCTACAATGAGCAGTTCTTC

j_gene: TRBJ1-2
abundance: -
d_gene: -
v_gene: TRBV7-9
CDR3aa: CASSLVSRDGYTF
CDR3nt: TGTGCCAGCAGCTTAGTCTCCAGGGACGGCTACACCTTC

j_gene: TRBJ2-5
abundance: -
d_gene: -
v_gene: TRBV28
CDR3aa: CASSLRVGQETQYF
CDR3nt: TGTGCCAGCAGTTTAAGGGTCGGTCAAGAGACCCAGTACTTC

j_gene: TRBJ1-1
abundance: -
d_gene: -
v_gene: TRBV7-9
CDR3aa: CASRPDGPEAFF
CDR3nt: TGTGCCAGCAGACCGGACGGTCCTGAAGCTTTCTTT

j_gene: TRBJ2-6
abundance: -
d_gene: TRBD2
v_gene: TRBV27
CDR3aa: CASSSAVSPGLAGFSGANVLTF
CDR3nt: TGTGCCAGCAGTTCGGCTGTCAGTCCGGGACTAGCGGGATTCTCTGGGGCCAACGTCCTGACTTTC